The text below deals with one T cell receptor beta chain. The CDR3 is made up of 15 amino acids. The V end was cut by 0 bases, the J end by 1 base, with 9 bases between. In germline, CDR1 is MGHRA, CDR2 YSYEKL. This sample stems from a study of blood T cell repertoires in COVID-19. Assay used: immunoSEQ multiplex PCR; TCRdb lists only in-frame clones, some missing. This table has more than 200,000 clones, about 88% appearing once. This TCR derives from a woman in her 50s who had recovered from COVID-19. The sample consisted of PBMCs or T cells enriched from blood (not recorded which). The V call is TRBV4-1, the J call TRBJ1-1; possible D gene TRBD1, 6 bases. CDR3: CASSQETGQNTEAFF. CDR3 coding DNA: TGCGCCAGCAGCCAAGAAACAGGGCAGAACACTGAAGCTTTCTTT.